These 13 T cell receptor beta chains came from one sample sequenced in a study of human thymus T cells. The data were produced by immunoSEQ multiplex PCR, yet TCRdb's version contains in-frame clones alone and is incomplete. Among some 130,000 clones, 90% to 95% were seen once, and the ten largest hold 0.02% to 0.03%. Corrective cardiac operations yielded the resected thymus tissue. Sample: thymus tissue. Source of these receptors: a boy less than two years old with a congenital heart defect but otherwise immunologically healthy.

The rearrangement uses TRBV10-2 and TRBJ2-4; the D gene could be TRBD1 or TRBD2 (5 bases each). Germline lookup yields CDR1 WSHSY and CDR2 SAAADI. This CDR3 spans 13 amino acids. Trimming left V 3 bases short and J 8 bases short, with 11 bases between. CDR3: CASSDGARDIQYF. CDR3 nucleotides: TGCGCCAGCAGTGACGGGGCGCGGGACATTCAGTACTTC.

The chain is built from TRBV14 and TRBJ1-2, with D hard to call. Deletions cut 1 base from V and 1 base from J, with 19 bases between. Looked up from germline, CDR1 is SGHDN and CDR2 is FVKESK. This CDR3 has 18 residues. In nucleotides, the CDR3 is TGTGCCAGCAGCCAAGGAGGCAGGAATTTTTGGGGTAACTATGGCTACACCTTC. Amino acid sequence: CASSQGGRNFWGNYGYTF.

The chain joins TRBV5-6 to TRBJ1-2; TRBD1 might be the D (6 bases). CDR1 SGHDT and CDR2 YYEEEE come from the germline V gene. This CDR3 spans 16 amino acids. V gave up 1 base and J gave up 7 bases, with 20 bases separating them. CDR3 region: CASSLSLQGSTGGYTF. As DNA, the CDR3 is TGTGCCAGCAGCTTGTCCCTACAGGGTAGTACCGGTGGCTACACCTTC.

The CDR3 region has the DNA TGTGCCAGCAGCTTGGGGGGAGGGACCGGGGAGCTGTTTTTT. Protein product: CASSLGGGTGELFF. V is TRBV5-4 and J is TRBJ2-2; TRBD2 matches at 7 bases. V lost 0 bases and J lost 5; bases outside the gene matches: 1. Germline V gene lookup returns CDR1 SGHNT and CDR2 YYREEE (reference sequence). The CDR3 covers 14 residues.

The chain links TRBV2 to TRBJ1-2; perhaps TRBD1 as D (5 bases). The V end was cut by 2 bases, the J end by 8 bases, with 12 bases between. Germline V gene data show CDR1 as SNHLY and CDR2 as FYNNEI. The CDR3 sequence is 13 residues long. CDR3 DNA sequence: TGTGCCAGCAGTGAAAAAGTAAGGGGCGGCTACACCTTC. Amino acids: CASSEKVRGGYTF.

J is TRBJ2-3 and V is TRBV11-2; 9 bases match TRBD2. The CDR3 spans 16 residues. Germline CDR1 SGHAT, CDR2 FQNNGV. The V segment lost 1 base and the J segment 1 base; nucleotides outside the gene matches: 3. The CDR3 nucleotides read TGTGCCAGCAGCTTAGCGCGACTAGCGGGCACAGATACGCAGTATTTT. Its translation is CASSLARLAGTDTQYF.

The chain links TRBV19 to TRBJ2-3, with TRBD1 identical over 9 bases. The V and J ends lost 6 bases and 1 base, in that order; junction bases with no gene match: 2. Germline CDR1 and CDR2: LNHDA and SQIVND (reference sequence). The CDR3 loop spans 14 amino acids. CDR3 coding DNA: TGTGCCAGTAGAACAGGGGGCGGCACAGATACGCAGTATTTT. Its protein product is CASRTGGGTDTQYF.

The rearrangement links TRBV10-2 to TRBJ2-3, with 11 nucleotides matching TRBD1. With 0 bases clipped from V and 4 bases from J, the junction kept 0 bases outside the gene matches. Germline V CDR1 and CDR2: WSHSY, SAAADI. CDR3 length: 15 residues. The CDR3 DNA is TGCGCCAGCAGTGAGTCGGGACAGGGGGCAGATACGCAGTATTTT. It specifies CASSESGQGADTQYF.

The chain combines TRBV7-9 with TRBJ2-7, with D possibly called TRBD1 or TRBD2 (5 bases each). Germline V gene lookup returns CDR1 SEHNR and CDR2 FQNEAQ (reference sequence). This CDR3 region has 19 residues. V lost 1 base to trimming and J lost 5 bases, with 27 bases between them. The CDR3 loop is CASSLGGQGWDLDRDEQYF. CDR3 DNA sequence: TGTGCCAGCAGCTTAGGAGGGCAGGGTTGGGACCTTGATCGCGACGAGCAGTACTTC.

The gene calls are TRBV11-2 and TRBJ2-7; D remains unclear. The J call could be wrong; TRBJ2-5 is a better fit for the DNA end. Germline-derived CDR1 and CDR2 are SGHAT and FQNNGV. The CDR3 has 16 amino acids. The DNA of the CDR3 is TGTGCCAGCAGCCAAGAAGGTTTGCTGTACCAAGAGACCCAGTACTTC. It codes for CASSQEGLLYQETQYF.

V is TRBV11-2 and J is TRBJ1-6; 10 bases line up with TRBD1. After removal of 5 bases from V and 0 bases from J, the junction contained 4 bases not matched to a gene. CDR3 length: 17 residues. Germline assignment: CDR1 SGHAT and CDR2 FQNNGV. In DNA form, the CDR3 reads TGTGCCAGCAGCAGGGACAGGGGAGACTCCTATAATTCACCCCTCCACTTT. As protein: CASSRDRGDSYNSPLHF. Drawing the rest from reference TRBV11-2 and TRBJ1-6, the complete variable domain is EAGVAQSPRYKIIEKRQSVAFWCNPISGHATLYWYQQILGQGPKLLIQFQNNGVVDDSQLPKDRFSAERLKGVDSTLKIQPAKLEDSAVYLCASSRDRGDSYNSPLHFGNGTRLTVT.

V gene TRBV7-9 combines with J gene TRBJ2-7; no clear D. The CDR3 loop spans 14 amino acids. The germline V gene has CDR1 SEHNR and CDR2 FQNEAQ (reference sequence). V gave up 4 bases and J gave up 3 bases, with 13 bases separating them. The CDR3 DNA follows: TGTGCCAGCAGCTACTCAACGAGCGACTACGAGCAGTACTTC. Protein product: CASSYSTSDYEQYF. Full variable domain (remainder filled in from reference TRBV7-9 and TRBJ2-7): DTGVSQNPRHKITKRGQNVTFRCDPISEHNRLYWYRQTLGQGPEFLTYFQNEAQLEKSRLLSDRFSAERPKGSFSTLEIQRTEQGDSAMYLCASSYSTSDYEQYFGPGTRLTVT.

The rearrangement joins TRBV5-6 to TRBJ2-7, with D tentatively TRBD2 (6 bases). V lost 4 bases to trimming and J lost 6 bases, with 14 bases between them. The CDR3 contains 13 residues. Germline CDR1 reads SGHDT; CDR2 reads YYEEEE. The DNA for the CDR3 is TGTGCCAGCAGCACCAAGACTAGGCGCGAGCAGTACTTC. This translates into CASSTKTRREQYF.